The rows below give T cell receptor beta chains drawn from one sample of a study of blood T cell repertoires in COVID-19. Some clones are missing from TCRdb's copy, which holds only in-frame ones; the method was immunoSEQ multiplex PCR. The sample contains around 270,000 clones, around 87% of which appear only once. Input material: peripheral blood. The receptors were sampled from a woman aged 45-65 years with acute or convalescent COVID-19. Both conserved end residues are part of each CDR3. D genes are given only for firm matches. Expanded clones get a size class; other rows say once, few or many, or leave the size out.

len | j_gene | d_gene | v_gene | abundance | CDR3aa | CDR3nt
16 | TRBJ2-1 | TRBD2 | TRBV24-1 | once | CATSDSLAGGPGEQFF | TGTGCCACCAGTGATTCACTAGCGGGAGGGCCCGGTGAGCAGTTCTTC
14 | TRBJ1-6 | - | TRBV5-1 | - | CASSLQGLYSPLHF | TGCGCCAGCAGCTTGCAGGGGTTGTATTCACCCCTCCACTTT
14 | TRBJ1-1 | - | TRBV20-1 | - | CSASWGRLNTEAFF | TGCAGTGCTAGTTGGGGCCGCCTGAACACTGAAGCTTTCTTT
14 | TRBJ2-5 | - | TRBV7-8 | - | CASSLRGNLETQYF | TGTGCCAGCAGCTTAAGGGGGAACTTGGAGACCCAGTACTTC
13 | TRBJ2-7 | TRBD1 | TRBV2 | - | CASSGTGEHEQYF | TGTGCCAGCAGTGGGACAGGTGAGCACGAGCAGTACTTC
15 | TRBJ2-7 | - | TRBV6-5 | - | CASRPGTLYSYEQYF | TGTGCCAGCAGACCCGGGACACTTTACTCCTACGAGCAGTACTTC
18 | TRBJ2-2 | TRBD1 | TRBV7-9 | - | CASSLTPGQGAYTGELFF | TGTGCCAGCAGCTTAACTCCGGGACAGGGGGCATACACCGGGGAGCTGTTTTTT
14 | TRBJ1-2 | - | TRBV19 | - | CASTLPGDRYGYTF | TGTGCCAGTACCCTTCCGGGGGATCGCTATGGCTACACCTTC
14 | TRBJ2-7 | - | TRBV7-2 | - | CASSLAGQGREQYF | TGTGCCAGCAGCTTAGCGGGCCAGGGGCGGGAGCAGTACTTC
13 | TRBJ2-1 | TRBD2 | TRBV14 | - | CASSPPYSGSKFF | TGTGCCAGCAGCCCGCCGTACAGCGGGAGTAAGTTCTTC
14 | TRBJ2-1 | - | TRBV18 | - | CASSRQILANEQFF | TGTGCCAGCTCACGACAAATTCTTGCGAATGAGCAGTTCTTC
16 | TRBJ1-3 | TRBD1 | TRBV4-2 | few | CASSRLGQGSGNTIYF | TGTGCCAGCAGCCGATTAGGACAGGGCTCTGGAAACACCATATATTTT
17 | TRBJ1-3 | - | TRBV28 | - | CASSPSGQLSSGNTIYF | TGTGCCAGCAGTCCTTCTGGACAGCTGAGCTCTGGAAACACCATATATTTT
14 | TRBJ2-7 | - | TRBV19 | - | CASSIERQSYEQYF | TGTGCCAGTAGTATTGAGAGACAGTCCTACGAGCAGTACTTC
17 | TRBJ2-1 | TRBD2 | TRBV27 | - | CASSLSSWTSVHNEQFF | TGTGCCAGCAGTTTATCTTCGTGGACTAGCGTGCACAATGAGCAGTTCTTC
14 | TRBJ1-4 | TRBD1 | TRBV6-5 | - | CASRVRGLDEKLFF | TGTGCCAGCAGGGTCAGGGGGCTGGATGAAAAACTGTTTTTT
13 | TRBJ2-3 | - | TRBV29-1 | once | CSAGNQGTDTQYF | TGCAGCGCCGGGAACCAGGGCACAGATACGCAGTATTTT
15 | TRBJ1-1 | - | TRBV6-5 | - | CASSLLRGVNTEAFF | TGTGCCAGCAGCCTACTTCGCGGGGTGAACACTGAAGCTTTCTTT
14 | TRBJ1-1 | - | TRBV5-6 | - | CASSRRGRETEAFF | TGTGCCAGCAGCAGGAGGGGCAGGGAGACTGAAGCTTTCTTT
16 | TRBJ2-1 | - | TRBV19 | - | CASSTFWGRGQNEQFF | TGTGCCAGTAGTACCTTCTGGGGGCGCGGGCAGAATGAGCAGTTCTTC
14 | TRBJ2-4 | - | TRBV15 | once | CATSRDSSQNIQYF | TGTGCCACCAGCAGAGATTCTAGCCAAAACATTCAGTACTTC
13 | TRBJ2-1 | - | TRBV20-1 | - | CSASLGTHNEQFF | TGCAGTGCTAGTCTCGGGACTCACAATGAGCAGTTCTTC
16 | TRBJ1-5 | TRBD1 | TRBV20-1 | - | CSASVFPQGGDQPQHF | TGCAGTGCTAGTGTTTTCCCCCAAGGGGGCGATCAGCCCCAGCATTTT
14 | TRBJ1-2 | - | TRBV6-5 | - | CASSSDSVNYGYTF | TGTGCCAGCAGTTCCGACAGCGTCAACTATGGCTACACCTTC
14 | TRBJ2-3 | - | TRBV7-9 | few | CASTRGSSTDTQYF | TGTGCCAGCACCCGGGGATCTAGCACAGATACGCAGTATTTT
16 | TRBJ2-1 | TRBD2 | TRBV11-1 | once | CASSLTQAGAYNEQFF | TGTGCCAGCAGCTTAACCCAAGCGGGAGCCTACAATGAGCAGTTCTTC
14 | TRBJ2-7 | - | TRBV27 | - | CASSSRGLTYEQYF | TGTGCCAGCAGTTCACGGGGTCTTACTTACGAGCAGTACTTC
12 | TRBJ2-3 | - | TRBV7-2 | - | CASSPGADTQYF | TGTGCCAGCAGCCCCGGGGCAGATACGCAGTATTTT
16 | TRBJ2-2 | TRBD2 | TRBV27 | once | CASRGLGLAGTGELFF | TGTGCCAGCAGGGGACTGGGACTAGCGGGAACCGGGGAGCTGTTTTTT
15 | TRBJ1-1 | TRBD1 | TRBV9 | - | CASSVGQGRLTEAFF | TGTGCCAGCAGCGTAGGACAGGGAAGGTTGACTGAAGCTTTCTTT
12 | TRBJ1-3 | - | TRBV29-1 | - | CSIRVVGNTIYF | TGCAGCATCAGGGTGGTTGGAAACACCATATATTTT
12 | TRBJ2-3 | - | TRBV5-5 | - | CASAPGTDTQYF | TGTGCCAGCGCACCGGGCACAGATACGCAGTATTTT
15 | TRBJ1-2 | - | TRBV30 | once | CAWTPDSLLEYGYTF | TGTGCCTGGACGCCGGACAGCCTCCTGGAGTATGGCTACACCTTC
16 | TRBJ2-1 | - | TRBV21-1 | - | CASSKGKQFQYNEQFF | TGTGCCAGCAGCAAAGGGAAACAGTTCCAATACAATGAGCAGTTCTTC
16 | TRBJ2-2 | TRBD2 | TRBV7-2 | - | CASSWTSGGPAGELFF | TGTGCCAGCAGCTGGACTAGCGGGGGTCCGGCCGGGGAGCTGTTTTTT
19 | TRBJ2-1 | TRBD2 | TRBV27 | - | CASSLLSPVSGSPYNEQFF | TGTGCCAGCAGTTTATTATCCCCTGTTAGCGGGAGCCCCTACAATGAGCAGTTCTTC
13 | TRBJ2-5 | - | TRBV10-3 | - | CAISPPPPSGQYF | TGTGCCATCAGCCCCCCGCCACCATCGGGCCAGTACTTC